A single TCR beta chain is shown here with its context. There is no known antigen for this receptor. Nothing much larger sits one base from this clone, and base qualities are not available. To demonstrate the VDJtools post-analysis software, the study profiled TCR beta repertoires from the peripheral blood of some 13 young patients with multiple sclerosis. The multiple sclerosis patients were children and adolescents ranging in age from roughly 6 to 15 years. This sample stems from a study of post-analysis software for immune sequencing data (dated by TCRdb to between 2014 and 2016). About the investigation overall: The recorded disease courses included relapsing-remitting, secondary progressive and progressive-relapsing multiple sclerosis, and some patients had no subtype annotation. A subset of samples was prepared in parallel using single-end sample barcoding, then pooled and co-amplified after Illumina adapter ligation. The multiple sclerosis patient repertoires were compared with around ten previously published healthy control repertoires from donors aged roughly 6 to 25 years.

Trimming leaves V shorter by 6 bases and J shorter by 11 bases, with the junction holding 16 bases beyond the gene matches. From the cysteine through the phenylalanine, the CDR3 covers 14 amino acids. The DNA shown is the 42-base CDR3, in frame from base 1. CDR1 SQVTM and CDR2 ANQGSEA were looked up in the germline V gene. The library was made by PCR. TCRdb lists the instrument as Illumina HiSeq 2500. To reduce PCR and sequencing biases, unique molecular identifiers were built into the TCR beta cDNA libraries. Every 1 to 10 million input T cells yielded 500,000 or so cDNA molecules, meaning each molecule approximated one T cell. The patient libraries were prepared and sequenced using the same protocol as the earlier healthy control dataset. Samples belonging to the same batch were prepared together, multiplexed and sequenced on a shared HiSeq lane. As for the authors' bioinformatics: Raw barcoded reads were processed with MIGEC, and single-read molecular identifier groups were discarded before consensus assembly and CDR3 extraction. VDJtools was used for post-analysis of the clonotype tables, and diversity was normalized by down-sampling every dataset to the size of the smallest sample. To correct batch-related cross-sample contamination, repertoire overlap clustering matched CDR3 amino acid sequences but not nucleotide sequences. TCRdb handled the public reads itself, with Q25 trimming in fastp and clone calling in MiXCR, and kept productive beta chains. Every distinct CDR3 protein forms one entry, paired with its most common genes and DNA. For this entry, the V and J calls and clone size follow TCRdb and not the study's own pipeline. Counted in this sample were roughly 600,000 distinct CDR3 sequences; roughly 45% of them appeared once. The biggest ten clones account for under 2% of the sample.

What the research found in general, with its limitations: Direct clustering with F measure revealed strong co-clustering of samples prepared in the same batch, which led to a batch-effect correction. Significantly higher frequencies in patients than in controls were found for five TRBV segments, including TRBV5-6, TRBV5-1 and TRBV20-1. The control group was slightly older than the multiple sclerosis patient group. Normalized Chao1 diversity was significantly lower in multiple sclerosis patients than controls, suggesting substantial peripheral T-cell clonal expansion.

The chain links TRBV29-1 with TRBJ2-5, with 9 bases in between that match TRBD1. The clonotype was recovered from a girl aged 5-17 years with multiple sclerosis. The material sequenced was blood. The CDR3 loop reads CSVPSGQGDDEQYF. The DNA is TGCAGCGTCCCATCGGGACAGGGTGATGATGAGCAGTACTTC. This CDR3, with the reference TRBV29-1 and TRBJ2-5 proteins standing in past its ends, gives the full variable domain SAVISQKPSRDICQRGTSLTIQCQVDSQVTMMFWYRQQPGQSLTLIATANQGSEATYESGFVIDKFPISRPNLTFSTLTVSNMSPEDSSIYLCSVPSGQGDDEQYFGPGTRLLVL.